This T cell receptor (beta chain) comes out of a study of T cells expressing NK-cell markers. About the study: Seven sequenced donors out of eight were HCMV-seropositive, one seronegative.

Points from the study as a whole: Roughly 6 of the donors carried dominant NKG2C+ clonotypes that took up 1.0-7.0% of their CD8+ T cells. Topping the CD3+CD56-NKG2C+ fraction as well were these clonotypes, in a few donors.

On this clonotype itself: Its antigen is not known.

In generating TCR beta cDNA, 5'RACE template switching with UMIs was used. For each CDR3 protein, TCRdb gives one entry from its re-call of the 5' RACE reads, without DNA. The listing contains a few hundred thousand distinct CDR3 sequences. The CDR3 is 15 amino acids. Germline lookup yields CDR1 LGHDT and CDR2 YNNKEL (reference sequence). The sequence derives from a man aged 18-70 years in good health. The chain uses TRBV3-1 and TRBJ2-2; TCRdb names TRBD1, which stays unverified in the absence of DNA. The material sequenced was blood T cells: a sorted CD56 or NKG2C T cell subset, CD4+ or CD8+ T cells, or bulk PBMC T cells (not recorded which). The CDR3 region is CASSHSPGYTGELFF.